These T cell receptor beta chains were read from a single sample in a study of T cell responses to AZD1222 COVID-19 vaccine. Clones were sequenced by immunoSEQ multiplex PCR, and TCRdb holds only the in-frame ones, with some missing. The sample holds roughly 100,000 clones, over 90% seen once. Source: peripheral blood, taken on day 0 of AZD1222 vaccination. These receptors originate from an adult in good health. Each CDR3 is given with its conserved first and last residue. D genes are given only for firm matches. Clone size is shown for a subset of rows, as once, few, many or a class of expanded clone.

TRBD1,TRBJ1-1,NA,TRBV6-5,TGTGCCAGCAGTTACGAGGGACAGGGTATGAACACTGAAGCTTTCTTT,CASSYEGQGMNTEAFF
NA,TRBJ2-5,NA,TRBV5-1,TGCGCCAGCAGCTTGGCGGGACTCCAAGAGACCCAGTACTTC,CASSLAGLQETQYF
TRBD1,TRBJ2-7,NA,TRBV18,TGTGCCAGCTCCCCCGGGACAGGGAAACCCTACGAGCAGTACTTC,CASSPGTGKPYEQYF
NA,TRBJ2-7,NA,TRBV20-1,TGCAGTGCTAGTCCCCGACTAGGCGAGCAGTACTTC,CSASPRLGEQYF
TRBD1,TRBJ1-2,NA,TRBV5-6,TGTGCCAGCAGCCCGGGACAGAAATTTTATGGCTACACCTTC,CASSPGQKFYGYTF
NA,TRBJ1-6,NA,TRBV11-3,TGTGCCAGCAGCGCTCAGGGGCAGAAGAATTCACCCCTCCACTTT,CASSAQGQKNSPLHF
NA,TRBJ2-7,NA,TRBV5-1,TGCGCCAGCAGCTCGGAATTCTACGAGCAGTACTTC,CASSSEFYEQYF
TRBD1,TRBJ2-7,NA,TRBV7-3,TGTGCCAGCAGCTTAGGGACAGGTCGGCCACCCGGCATCCGTTACTTC,CASSLGTGRPPGIRYF
TRBD2,TRBJ2-1,NA,TRBV5-4,TGTGCCAGCAGCCAGGGAGGTAGCGGGAGGGCCAATGAGCAGTTCTTC,CASSQGGSGRANEQFF
NA,TRBJ2-7,NA,TRBV5-4,TGTGCCAGCAGCTCAAAACAGGGCAAGCAGTACTTC,CASSSKQGKQYF
TRBD2,TRBJ2-7,NA,TRBV10-3,TGTGCCATCAGTGAGTCTGGACTAGCAGCCTACGAGCAGTACTTC,CAISESGLAAYEQYF
TRBD2,TRBJ2-5,NA,TRBV30,TGTGCCTGGAGTAGGGGAGGGTTGGAGACCCAGTACTTC,CAWSRGGLETQYF
NA,TRBJ1-3,NA,TRBV10-3,TGTGCCATCAGTGTCGAAGACTTGGGAAACACCATATATTTT,CAISVEDLGNTIYF
NA,TRBJ2-7,NA,TRBV28,TGTGCCAGCAGTTTCTCCCAAGTCGGGGACTGGAGGTACGAGCAGTACTTC,CASSFSQVGDWRYEQYF
TRBD1,TRBJ1-6,NA,TRBV7-8,TGTGCCAGCAGCACGTTGCCGGGACAGGAGGAACATTTT,CASSTLPGQEEHF
TRBD2,TRBJ2-3,NA,TRBV6-5,TGTGCCAGCAGAACCCTAGCGGCAGGCACAGATACGCAGTATTTT,CASRTLAAGTDTQYF
TRBD1,TRBJ2-5,NA,TRBV5-4,TGTGCCAGCCAGAGTCCCGGGACAGGATCAGAGACCCAGTACTTC,CASQSPGTGSETQYF
NA,TRBJ2-7,NA,TRBV18,TGTGCCAGCTCACCAGGGGCAGTGGGCTACGAGCAGTACTTC,CASSPGAVGYEQYF
NA,TRBJ2-3,NA,TRBV19,TGTGCCAGTAGTATGGGATCCGCCAATACGCAGTATTTT,CASSMGSANTQYF
NA,TRBJ2-7,NA,TRBV29-1,TGCAGCGTCGTCCGGGACCGAACCACCTACGAGCAGTACTTC,CSVVRDRTTYEQYF
TRBD1,TRBJ2-7,NA,TRBV15,TGTGCCACCAGCCACGAAAGGGGGCTTCTCCACGAGCAGTACTTC,CATSHERGLLHEQYF
NA,TRBJ2-5,NA,TRBV7-9,TGTGCCAGCAGACCCCGCCGGGTAGGCCAAGAGACCCAGTACTTC,CASRPRRVGQETQYF
TRBD1,TRBJ1-2,NA,TRBV18,TGTGCCAGCTCATTGGACAGGGGCTATGGCTACACCTTC,CASSLDRGYGYTF
NA,TRBJ1-2,NA,TRBV6-5,TGTGCCAGCAGTTACACCCGGACCTTAGCTAACTATGGCTACACCTTC,CASSYTRTLANYGYTF
NA,TRBJ1-1,NA,TRBV7-8,TGTGCCAGCAGCTTTCCCCCTCCGGGAAGCACTGAAGCTTTCTTT,CASSFPPPGSTEAFF
NA,TRBJ2-7,NA,TRBV19,TGTGCCAGTCGAGCCACGAGCTCCTACGAGCAGTACTTC,CASRATSSYEQYF
NA,TRBJ2-5,NA,TRBV2,TGTGCCAGCAGTGATGGGGGGCGCTCTGAGACCCAGTACTTC,CASSDGGRSETQYF
NA,TRBJ2-6,NA,TRBV7-8,TGTGCCAGCAGCTTAGGCTGGGCCAACGTCCTGACTTTC,CASSLGWANVLTF
NA,TRBJ1-2,few,TRBV3-1/TRBV3-2,TGTGCCAGCAGCCAAGAGACCAGGGGTTCAGTCTCGTGGGGCTACACCTTC,CASSQETRGSVSWGYTF
TRBD1,TRBJ2-5,NA,TRBV14,TGTGCCAGCAGCCGCACCCGGACAGGGTTGACCCAGTACTTC,CASSRTRTGLTQYF
TRBD1,TRBJ2-3,NA,TRBV19,TGTGCCAGTAGGGACAGGGGAACAGATACGCAGTATTTT,CASRDRGTDTQYF
NA,TRBJ2-2,NA,TRBV12-3/TRBV12-4,TGTGCCAGCAGTTTCGGGTACTCCGGGGAGCTGTTTTTT,CASSFGYSGELFF
NA,TRBJ1-1,NA,TRBV11-1,TGTGCCAGCAGCCGAGACGGGGGCAGGGGCACTGAAGCTTTCTTT,CASSRDGGRGTEAFF